This entry lists 9 T cell receptor beta chains sequenced from one sample in a study of T cell responses to AZD1222 COVID-19 vaccine (dated by TCRdb to the early 2020s). Preparation of the library involved the immunoSEQ multiplex PCR assay. The source is immuneACCESS, and TCRdb retained only in-frame sequences with V and J called. Part of the clones is not carried over; for the studies checked, unresolved V genes explain less than half of this, and the remainder is unexplained. For this sample there are around 120,000 clones; about nine tenths appear just once. Roughly 4.1% of the sample belongs to the ten largest clones. In light of the paper, this sample's time point label describes: baseline before first vaccination. This sample comprised peripheral blood, obtained on day 0 of AZD1222 vaccination. Receptors were obtained from an adult in good health.

J is TRBJ2-7 and V is TRBV7-2; D is ambiguous. The CDR3 covers 15 residues. Trimming removed 0 bases from V and 3 bases from J, with 12 bases in between. Per the germline V gene, CDR1 is SGHTA and CDR2 is FQGNSA. The CDR3 nucleotides are TGTGCCAGCAGCTTAGCTTACGGGTTGGGCTACGAGCAGTACTTC. Translating gives CASSLAYGLGYEQYF.

V and J are TRBV20-1 and TRBJ2-3, with unresolved D. This CDR3 contains 12 residues. The V end was cut by 3 bases, the J end by 3 bases, with 7 bases between. CDR1 is DFQATT and CDR2 is SNEGSKA in the germline V gene (reference sequence). The CDR3 loop is CSASLGTDTQYF. CDR3 nucleotide sequence: TGCAGTGCTAGTCTCGGGACAGATACGCAGTATTTT.

This chain links TRBV9 with TRBJ2-1; D possibly corresponds to TRBD2 (6 bases). Between the trimmed V and J ends, which lost 4 bases and 2 bases, there was a span of 10 bases. Germline loops: CDR1 SGDLS, CDR2 YYNGEE. This CDR3 contains 14 residues. The CDR3 nucleotides are TGTGCCAGCAGCCCTCGACTAGCCTACAATGAGCAGTTCTTC. Translated, it gives CASSPRLAYNEQFF.

On this clone itself: One end of the junction varies from germline; a read error may be responsible. The gene calls are TRBV27 and TRBJ2-1; D uncertain. There are 13 residues in the CDR3. CDR1 and CDR2 (germline): MNHEY, SMNVEV (reference sequence). CDR3 protein: CASSLSSYHEQFF. DNA of the CDR3: TGTGCCAGCAGTTTATCGAGCTACCATGAGCAGTTCTTC.

The V call is TRBV3-1 (or the pseudogene TRBV3-2), the J call TRBJ2-3, with 9 bases fitting TRBD2. The CDR3 extends over 19 amino acids. CDR1 and CDR2 from the germline V gene are LGHDT and YNNKEL (reference sequence). Trimming removed 1 base from V and 6 bases from J; junction bases left unmatched: 17. The chain's CDR3 is CASSQGTPKFVAGVDTQYF. In DNA, the CDR3 is TGTGCCAGCAGCCAAGGTACCCCAAAGTTCGTAGCGGGAGTCGATACGCAGTATTTT.

The rearrangement links TRBV4-1 to TRBJ2-2, with a weak D call TRBD2 (6 bases). Trimming cost V 3 bases and J 3 bases, with 11 bases left between them. The germline CDR1 and CDR2 sequences are MGHRA and YSYEKL. The CDR3 contains 15 residues. The CDR3 sequence is CASSHLARDTGELFF. In DNA, the CDR3 is TGCGCCAGCAGCCATCTAGCGAGGGACACCGGGGAGCTGTTTTTT.

The chain joins TRBV6-5 to TRBJ2-7; the match to TRBD1 covers 9 bases. This CDR3 is 14 amino acids long. Germline lookup yields CDR1 MNHEY and CDR2 SVGAGI. The V segment lost 7 bases and the J segment 0 bases; nucleotides outside the gene matches: 4. The CDR3 nucleotides read TGTGCCAGCATTGGACAGGGGACCTCCTACGAGCAGTACTTC. Translated: CASIGQGTSYEQYF.

The chain joins TRBV9 to TRBJ1-3; possibly TRBD1 for D (5 bases). The CDR3 sequence is 15 residues long. V lost 3 bases to trimming and J lost 2 bases, with 12 bases between them. The germline V gene encodes CDR1 SGDLS and CDR2 YYNGEE. The CDR3 here is CASSEGMGAGNTIYF. The DNA for the CDR3 is TGTGCCAGCAGCGAGGGAATGGGGGCTGGAAACACCATATATTTT.

This clone was found a few times. The CDR3 is CASRLTHSIGEKLFF. CDR3 nucleotides: TGTGCCAGCAGACTCACCCATAGCATCGGTGAAAAACTGTTTTTT. This chain joins TRBV28 and TRBJ1-4; D gene uncertain. CDR3 length: 15 residues. The V gene's germline CDR1 is MDHEN and CDR2 SYDVKM. V was cut by 6 bases and J by 7 bases, with 18 bases left in between.